These T cell receptor beta chains were read from a single sample in a study of beta chain features in type 1 diabetes. Assay: immunoSEQ multiplex PCR; the TCRdb copy retains only in-frame clones and omits some. This sample yields about 620,000 clones, of which 15% to 19% are seen a single time; approximately 0.099% belongs to the top ten. Specimen: naive CD4+ T cells from blood. Receptors were obtained from a man between 18 and 29 years old in good health. Each CDR3 is given with its conserved first and last residue. D genes are given only for firm matches. The size entry is marked missing in some rows and otherwise reads once, few, many or a size class.

V	D	J	size	DNA	CDR3
TRBV7-3	.	TRBJ2-1	few	TGTGCCAGCAGCTCCGGGATTGGGTCGAGTGAGCAGTTCTTC	CASSSGIGSSEQFF
TRBV5-1	.	TRBJ2-3	few	TGCGCCAGCACCCACAGCTACCAACTCACAGATACGCAGTATTTT	CASTHSYQLTDTQYF
TRBV4-1	.	TRBJ1-1	.	TGCGCCACCAGGGAGACGTTTCAGAACACTGAAGCTTTCTTT	CATRETFQNTEAFF
TRBV18	TRBD1	TRBJ1-2	.	TGTGCCAGCTCTGCGACAGGGGCGGACTATGGCTACACCTTC	CASSATGADYGYTF
TRBV4-3	.	TRBJ2-1	.	TGCGCCAGCAGCCAAGATAAACGTAAGACTTTCTCCTACAATGAGCAGTTCTTC	CASSQDKRKTFSYNEQFF
TRBV14	.	TRBJ2-1	.	TGTGCCAGCAGTCGATTCTTGGGAGCGGGTCGCTTTGATGAGCAGTTCTTC	CASSRFLGAGRFDEQFF
TRBV14	TRBD2	TRBJ2-1	.	TGTGCCAGCAGCCTCGCCGGGGGGGCTTACAATGAGCAGTTCTTC	CASSLAGGAYNEQFF
TRBV30	.	TRBJ2-7	few	TGTGCCTGGAGCCGGGCCCTCCCCTACGAGCAGTACTTC	CAWSRALPYEQYF
TRBV7-2	.	TRBJ2-2	few	TGTGCCAGCAGCTTAGTTCTGGCAGACACCGGGGAGCTGTTTTTT	CASSLVLADTGELFF
TRBV5-1	.	TRBJ1-2	.	TGCGCCAGCAGCCCCCTATGGCGGGGTACTTACTATGGCTACACCTTC	CASSPLWRGTYYGYTF
TRBV7-2	.	TRBJ1-3	few	TGTGCCAGCAGCTCCTATCAGAGCTCTGGAAACACCATATATTTT	CASSSYQSSGNTIYF
TRBV27	.	TRBJ1-1	.	TGTGCCAGCAGTACCCACCGACAGGCTTTATTACACACTGAAGCTTTCTTT	CASSTHRQALLHTEAFF
TRBV7-2	TRBD2	TRBJ2-3	few	TGTGCCAGCAGATCCCTAGCGGGGAGACTCCGCACAGATACGCAGTATTTT	CASRSLAGRLRTDTQYF
TRBV29-1	TRBD1	TRBJ1-1	.	TGCAGCGGGAAAACCGGGACAGGGATCGCTGAAGCTTTCTTT	CSGKTGTGIAEAFF
TRBV6-1	TRBD1	TRBJ1-5	.	TGTGCCAGCAGCATACAAGGGGGCCGGGGTCAGCCCCAGCATTTT	CASSIQGGRGQPQHF
TRBV11-2	TRBD1	TRBJ1-4	.	TGTGCCAGCAGCTTCCTGGGACAGGGTGGAGAAAAACTGTTTTTT	CASSFLGQGGEKLFF
TRBV6-5	.	TRBJ2-1	few	TGTGCCAGCAGTTCCCAGGCGGGCAATGAGCAGTTCTTC	CASSSQAGNEQFF
TRBV11-1	.	TRBJ1-1	few	TGTGCCAGCAGCTTTATGGTCGGAGACACTGAAGCTTTCTTT	CASSFMVGDTEAFF
TRBV10-3	.	TRBJ1-3	.	TGTGCCATCAGTGTAGACGTCTCTGGAAACACCATATATTTT	CAISVDVSGNTIYF
TRBV7-9	TRBD2	TRBJ2-1	.	TGTGCCAGCAGCCCAACCCGGGGGGAATCCTACAATGAGCAGTTCTTC	CASSPTRGESYNEQFF
TRBV5-1	.	TRBJ2-5	.	TGCGCCAGCAGCTTCGGGTCGGGCCAAGAGACCCAGTACTTC	CASSFGSGQETQYF
TRBV7-9	.	TRBJ2-4	few	TGTGCCAGCAGCCTCACAGGGACGGACATTCAGTACTTC	CASSLTGTDIQYF
TRBV4-2	.	TRBJ1-1	few	TGTGCCAGCAGCCAAGACAGAATGAACACTGAAGCTTTCTTT	CASSQDRMNTEAFF
TRBV7-2	TRBD1	TRBJ1-3	few	TGTGCCAGCAGTGGGACAGGGGTGAGAAACACCATATATTTT	CASSGTGVRNTIYF
TRBV5-1	TRBD1	TRBJ2-5	.	TGCGCCAGCAGTTCCCGGCCCCGGGACAGCCATATCCAAGAGACCCAGTACTTC	CASSSRPRDSHIQETQYF
TRBV5-4	TRBD1	TRBJ1-1	.	TGTGCCAGCAAAATGGACAGGGGCGGAAGAGAAGCTTTCTTT	CASKMDRGGREAFF
TRBV9	TRBD2	TRBJ2-1	.	TGTGCCAGCAGCCCCCGACTAGCGGAAAACAATGAGCAGTTCTTC	CASSPRLAENNEQFF
TRBV7-9	.	TRBJ2-5	.	TGTGCCAGCAGCTTAAAAGGCAGGGAACAAGAGACCCAGTACTTC	CASSLKGREQETQYF
TRBV5-1	TRBD2	TRBJ2-3	few	TGCGCCAGCAGCACCACGAGCGGGACCACAGATACGCAGTATTTT	CASSTTSGTTDTQYF
TRBV11-2	.	TRBJ2-3	few	TGTGCCAGCAGCTTATCCCGGGGTGGAGATACGCAGTATTTT	CASSLSRGGDTQYF
TRBV21-1	.	TRBJ1-2	.	TGTGCCAGCAGCAAGGCTACCTTGGCTGATGGCTACACCTTC	CASSKATLADGYTF
TRBV7-9	.	TRBJ2-1	.	TGTGCCAGCAGCACGGGACGGCAGTACAATGAGCAGTTCTTC	CASSTGRQYNEQFF
TRBV5-1	.	TRBJ2-7	.	TGCGCCAGCAGCAGCGGTGTAGTTACGAGGGAGCAGTACTTC	CASSSGVVTREQYF
TRBV9	.	TRBJ2-5	few	TGTGCCAGCAGCGTCGGGCGGCTGCAAGAGACCCAGTACTTC	CASSVGRLQETQYF
TRBV7-2	.	TRBJ2-3	.	TGTGCCAGCAGCTTTGCGGTTAGCACAGATACGCAGTATTTT	CASSFAVSTDTQYF
TRBV4-2	.	TRBJ1-6	few	TGTGCCAGCAGCCAAGGTACAGTCGATTCACCCCTCCACTTT	CASSQGTVDSPLHF
TRBV29-1	TRBD1	TRBJ2-2	.	TGCAGCGTTGCCCTGACAGGGGGGAGCACCGGGGAGCTGTTTTTT	CSVALTGGSTGELFF
TRBV2	TRBD1	TRBJ1-5	.	TGTGCCAGCCGGACAGGGTTTAATCAGCCCCAGCATTTT	CASRTGFNQPQHF
TRBV7-2	TRBD2	TRBJ2-7	few	TGTGCCAGCAGCTTAGTTTGGGGGACTACCCCCTACGAGCAGTACTTC	CASSLVWGTTPYEQYF
TRBV9	.	TRBJ1-3	.	TGTGCCAGCAGCGTAGTTCCCGACGGAAACACCATATATTTT	CASSVVPDGNTIYF
TRBV28	.	TRBJ2-7	.	TGTGCCAGCAGTTTAGGGGGCTACGAGCAGTACTTC	CASSLGGYEQYF
TRBV7-2	TRBD2	TRBJ2-5	few	TGTGCCAGCAGCTTAGAACTAGCGGGATTAGGAGAGACCCAGTACTTC	CASSLELAGLGETQYF
TRBV6-5	TRBD1	TRBJ1-4	few	TGTGCCAGCAGTCGAGGGACAGGGGGAAATGAAAAACTGTTTTTT	CASSRGTGGNEKLFF
TRBV28	TRBD1	TRBJ2-7	.	TGTGCCAGCAGGCCAGTCGGGACAGGCACCTACGAGCAGTACTTC	CASRPVGTGTYEQYF
TRBV11-3	.	TRBJ2-7	few	TGTGCCAGCAGCTTAACCGGGAGCTCCTACGAGCAGTACTTC	CASSLTGSSYEQYF
TRBV7-3	TRBD2	TRBJ2-3	.	TGTGCCAGCAGCCTACTAAGGACTAGCGGCACAGATACGCAGTATTTT	CASSLLRTSGTDTQYF
TRBV6-5	TRBD2	TRBJ2-5	.	TGTGCCAGCAGTTACCAAGCGGGGGGCTGGGAGACCCAGTACTTC	CASSYQAGGWETQYF
TRBV2	.	TRBJ1-2	few	TGTGCCAGCATGGACCGAAACTATGGCTACACCTTC	CASMDRNYGYTF
TRBV6-6	TRBD1	TRBJ1-2	few	TGTGCCAGCAGTTACTCGTTCAGGGGGATCTATGGCTACACCTTC	CASSYSFRGIYGYTF
TRBV7-2	.	TRBJ1-2	.	TGTGCCAGCAGCCCAGGTCCGGCTAACTATGGCTACACCTTC	CASSPGPANYGYTF
TRBV20-1	TRBD1	TRBJ1-2	few	TGCAGTGCTAGCAGGGGGTATGGCTACACCTTC	CSASRGYGYTF
TRBV9	.	TRBJ1-4	.	TGTGCCAGCAGCGTAGGAGGGGTAAGAGAAAAACTGTTTTTT	CASSVGGVREKLFF
TRBV9	.	TRBJ1-1	few	TGTGCCAGCAGCGTAGGTAGCGACCTGAACACTGAAGCTTTCTTT	CASSVGSDLNTEAFF